These 2 T cell receptor beta chains originate from one sample sequenced in a study of T cells in Graves' hyperthyroidism and ophthalmopathy. Using RNA transcripts as the source, TCR beta CDR3 regions were amplified. The study used the HTBI primer set for a first-round RT-PCR of the TCR CDR3. TCRdb redid the calling of the multiplex PCR reads with MiXCR, one entry per CDR3 protein. Of a few hundred thousand distinct CDR3 sequences in the sample, around 14% are singletons; the top ten hold approximately 30%. Sequenced input: blood. These receptors all come from a woman aged 25 to 39 with Graves' hyperthyroidism.

This clonotype was seen repeatedly, ten times or more. This rearrangement joins TRBV12-5 to TRBJ2-1; unclear D gene. Trimming took 5 bases from V and 9 from J, leaving 11 bases between them. This CDR3 is 12 amino acids long. Germline V gene data show CDR1 as LGHNT and CDR2 as FRNRAP. Here the CDR3 reads CASGTGRVEQFF. The CDR3 nucleotides read TGTGCTAGTGGTACTGGACGGGTTGAGCAGTTCTTC.

V is TRBV20-1 and J is TRBJ2-7, with D unclear. CDR1 and CDR2 from the germline V gene are DFQATT and SNEGSKA (reference sequence). The V gene lost 7 bases and the J gene lost 2 bases, with 18 bases spanning the gap. This CDR3 spans 14 amino acids. The CDR3 loop reads CSVPSLHSAYEQYF. The CDR3 DNA reads TGCAGTGTTCCCTCCCTTCACAGCGCCTACGAGCAGTACTTC.